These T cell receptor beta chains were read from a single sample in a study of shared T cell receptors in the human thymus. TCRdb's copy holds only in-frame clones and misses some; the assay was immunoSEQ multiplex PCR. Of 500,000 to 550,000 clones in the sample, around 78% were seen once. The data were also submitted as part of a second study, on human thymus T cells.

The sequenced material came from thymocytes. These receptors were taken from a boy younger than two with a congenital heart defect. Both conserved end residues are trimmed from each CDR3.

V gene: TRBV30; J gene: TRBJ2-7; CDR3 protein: AWSVRRGLAGSYEQY
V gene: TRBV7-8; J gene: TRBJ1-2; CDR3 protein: ASSLGTVLNGYT
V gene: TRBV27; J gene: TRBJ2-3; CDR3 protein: ASSPFTDTQY
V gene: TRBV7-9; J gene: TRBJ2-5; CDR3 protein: ASSLGHPFQETQY
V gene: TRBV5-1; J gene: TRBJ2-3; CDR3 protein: ASRRDRDWPGTDTQY
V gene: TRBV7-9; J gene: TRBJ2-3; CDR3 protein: ASSPPGLAGDTQY
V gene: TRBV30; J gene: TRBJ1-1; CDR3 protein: AGVPMNTEAF
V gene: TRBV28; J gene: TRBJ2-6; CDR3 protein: ASSLGSPGANVLT
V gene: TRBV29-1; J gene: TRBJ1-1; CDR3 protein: SVEGGREEKNTEAF
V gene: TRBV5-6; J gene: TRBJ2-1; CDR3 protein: ASSLLNTSSNEQF
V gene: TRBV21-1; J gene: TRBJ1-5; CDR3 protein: ASSLIEKGLDNQPQH
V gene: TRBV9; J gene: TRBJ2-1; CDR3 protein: ASSASRLAPYNEQF
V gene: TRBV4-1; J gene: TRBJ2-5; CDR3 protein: ASSQGGGGPQTQY
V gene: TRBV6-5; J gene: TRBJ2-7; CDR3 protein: ASSYSRPGQGDEQY
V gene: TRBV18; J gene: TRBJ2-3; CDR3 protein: ASSPPGGKSTDTQY
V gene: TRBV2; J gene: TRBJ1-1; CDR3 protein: ARTDRGTPRPEAF
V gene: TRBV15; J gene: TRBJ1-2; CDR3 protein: ATSRDSDGYT
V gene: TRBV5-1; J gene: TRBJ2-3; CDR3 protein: ASSLAGGPDTQY
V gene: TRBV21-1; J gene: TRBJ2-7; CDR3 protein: ASRPGGETNSYEQY
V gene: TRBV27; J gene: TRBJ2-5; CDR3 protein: ASGRTGGETQY
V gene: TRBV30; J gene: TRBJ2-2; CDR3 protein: AWRGLAGTGELF
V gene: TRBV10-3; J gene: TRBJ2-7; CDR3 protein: ASWTGREQY
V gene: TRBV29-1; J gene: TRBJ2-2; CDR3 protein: SVEEGQNTGELF
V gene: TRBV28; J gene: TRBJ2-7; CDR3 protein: ASRYRGRNEQY
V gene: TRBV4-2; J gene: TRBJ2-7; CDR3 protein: ASSGLAGGGYEQY
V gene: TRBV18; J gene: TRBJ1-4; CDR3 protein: ASSTTTTNEKLF
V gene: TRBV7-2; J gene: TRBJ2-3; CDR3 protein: ASRPGGPDTQY
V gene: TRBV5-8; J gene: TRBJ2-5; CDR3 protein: ASSRRGGETQY
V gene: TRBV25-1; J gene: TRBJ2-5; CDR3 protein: ASIEETQY
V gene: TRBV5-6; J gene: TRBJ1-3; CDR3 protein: ASSRPWIGDGNGNTIY
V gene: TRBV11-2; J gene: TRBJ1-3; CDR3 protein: ASSLTRELGGNTIY
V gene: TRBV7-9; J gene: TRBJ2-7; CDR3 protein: ASSSKSRDSPYEQY
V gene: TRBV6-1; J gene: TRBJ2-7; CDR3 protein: ATLREQY
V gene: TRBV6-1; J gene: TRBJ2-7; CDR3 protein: ASSEPSGSWNEQY
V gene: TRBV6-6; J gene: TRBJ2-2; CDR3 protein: ASSSGPAGYTGELF
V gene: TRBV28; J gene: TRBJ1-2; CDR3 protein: ASSLPQGQSNYGYT
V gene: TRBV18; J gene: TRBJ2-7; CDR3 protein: ASSPERGNSYEQY
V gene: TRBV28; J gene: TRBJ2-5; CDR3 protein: ASSSRAGGIETQY
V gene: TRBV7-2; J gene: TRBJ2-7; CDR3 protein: ASSWEGVNSYEQY
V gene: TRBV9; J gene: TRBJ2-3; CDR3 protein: ASSVGTSGSRKDTQY
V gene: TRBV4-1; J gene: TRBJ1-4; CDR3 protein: ASSQLSFNEKLF
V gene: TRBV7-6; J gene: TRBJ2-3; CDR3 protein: ASSLSPGTGHIDTQY
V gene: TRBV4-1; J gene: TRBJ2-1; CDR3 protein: ASSPADGTGRNLF
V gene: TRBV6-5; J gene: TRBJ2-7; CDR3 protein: DRRRATHYEQY
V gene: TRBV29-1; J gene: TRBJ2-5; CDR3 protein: SVGRRQAQQETQY
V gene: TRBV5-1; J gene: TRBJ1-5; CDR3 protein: ASSLVGGGPQH
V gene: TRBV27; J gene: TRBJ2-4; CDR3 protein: ASSLQASGRFLAKNIQY
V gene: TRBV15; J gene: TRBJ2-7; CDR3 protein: ATSRDEGAGAPITIEQY
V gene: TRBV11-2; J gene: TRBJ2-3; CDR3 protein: ASSPWGASGRSTDTQY
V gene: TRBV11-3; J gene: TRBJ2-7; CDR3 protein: ASSYQSGRWEQY
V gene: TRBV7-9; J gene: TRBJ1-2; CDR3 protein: ASSLLTGTYGYT
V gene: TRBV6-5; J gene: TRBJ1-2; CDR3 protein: ASSYLRKTGLYGYT
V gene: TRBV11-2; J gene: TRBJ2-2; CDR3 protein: ASSLEEDPRAGPGPGELF
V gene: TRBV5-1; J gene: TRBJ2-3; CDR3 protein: ASSLAGGTDTQY
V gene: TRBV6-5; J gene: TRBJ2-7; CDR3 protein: ASSYSNEGASREQY
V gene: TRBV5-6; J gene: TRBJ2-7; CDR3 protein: ASSLGSRERYEQY
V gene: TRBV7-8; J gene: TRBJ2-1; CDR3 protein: ASSLGLVSEQF
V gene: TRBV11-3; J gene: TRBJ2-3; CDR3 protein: ASSPAGGSTDTQY
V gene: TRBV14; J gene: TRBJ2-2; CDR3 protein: ASSQEGRDGTGELF
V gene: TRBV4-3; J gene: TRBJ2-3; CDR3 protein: ASSQDHGGDTQY